Sequencing of this T cell receptor (beta chain) was carried out in a study of T cells in localized non-small cell lung cancer. Notes on the study in general: Because only a single region of the tumor was sequenced, heterogeneity remains possible. Tumor showed lower T cell clonality than uninvolved adjacent lung, where it was highest.

A note on this clone: The target antigen is unknown.

Repertoires were generated with immunoSEQ multiplex PCR, while TCRdb's copy carries only in-frame clones and drops some. The table records around 100,000 clones, roughly 89% of them present only once. The trim removed 5 bases at V and 6 bases at J, leaving 10 bases unmatched. CDR1 is MDHEN, CDR2 SYDVKM, per germline. The CDR3 is made up of 15 amino acids. Sequenced material: peripheral blood, taken before any cancer treatment. The rearrangement links TRBV28 to TRBJ2-7; 10 nucleotides match TRBD1. The TCR was taken from a man between 35 and 75 years old with stage I squamous cell lung carcinoma. CDR3 in amino acids: CASSPPWTGGSEQYF. The CDR3 DNA follows: TGTGCCAGCAGTCCCCCCTGGACAGGGGGTAGCGAGCAGTACTTC.